The clone carrying this TCR beta chain showed up just a few times. As yet, its antigen is unknown. This sample is part of a study of beta chain features in type 1 diabetes. Study context: Cell yields, age and gender were similar between patients and healthy donors.

The study's findings and limits: The study found fewer insertions and more deletions at VDJ junctions in type 1 diabetes patients.

V was pared by 2 bases and J by 3 bases, with 4 bases between. This CDR3 has 11 residues. Germline CDR1 reads DFQATT; CDR2 reads SNEGSKA (reference sequence). The whole isolated RNA underwent reverse transcription, so sequencing captured expressed TCRB transcripts. Only in-frame clones appear in the TCRdb table, and some are missing; sequencing was by immunoSEQ multiplex PCR. The repertoire holds some 410,000 clones, with roughly 11% as singletons. Material: naive CD4+ T cells from blood. J is TRBJ1-2 and V is TRBV20-1; D unclear. This receptor was taken from a woman between 18 and 29 years old in good health. DNA for the CDR3: TGCAGTGCTAGATTTGACTATGGCTACACCTTC. Translation gives CSARFDYGYTF.